A selection of T cell receptor beta chains follows, all from one sample in a study of cytomegalovirus exposure and HLA in healthy donors. Data came from immunoSEQ multiplex PCR; TCRdb stores just in-frame clones and leaves some out. The data show over 150,000 clones, around 80% seen once. Sequenced material: PBMCs. Receptor source: a boy between 2 and 10 years old in good health and CMV-seronegative. Both conserved end residues are part of each CDR3. Fields, in order: clone size, V gene, J gene, D gene, CDR3 protein, CDR3 DNA. D genes are given only for firm matches. Clone size, where shown, is once, few, many, or a class for clones that have expanded.

>.|TRBV4-3|TRBJ1-1|.
CASSQDNRLTEAFF
TGCGCCAGCAGCCAAGATAACAGGTTAACTGAAGCTTTCTTT
>.|TRBV5-1|TRBJ1-1|.
CATSTGMGAEAFF
TGCGCCACATCTACAGGGATGGGGGCTGAAGCTTTCTTT
>.|TRBV13|TRBJ1-3|TRBD1
CASSQQGNGNTIYF
TGTGCCAGCAGCCAACAGGGGAACGGAAACACCATATATTTT
>.|TRBV28|TRBJ2-4|.
CASSLGTSQNIQYF
TGTGCCAGCAGTCTAGGGACAAGTCAAAACATTCAGTACTTC
>few|TRBV30|TRBJ1-2|TRBD1
CAWAEGATGYTF
TGTGCCTGGGCGGAGGGGGCAACGGGCTACACCTTC
>.|TRBV7-8|TRBJ1-5|.
CASSLGQQGHSNQPQHF
TGTGCCAGCAGCCTCGGACAGCAGGGACATAGCAATCAGCCCCAGCATTTT
>.|TRBV14|TRBJ2-4|.
CASSPLAKNSQYF
TGTGCCAGCAGCCCTCTCGCCAAAAACAGTCAGTACTTC
>.|TRBV27|TRBJ1-1|.
CASRPQGDTEAFF
TGTGCCAGCAGACCACAGGGTGACACTGAAGCTTTCTTT
>.|TRBV13|TRBJ2-7|TRBD1
CASSLGQAATYEQYF
TGTGCCAGCAGCCTCGGACAGGCTGCCACCTACGAGCAGTACTTC
>.|TRBV12-5|TRBJ1-6|.
CASGLVRGGRNSPLHF
TGTGCTAGTGGTTTGGTACGGGGGGGGAGGAATTCACCCCTCCACTTT
>.|TRBV6-6|TRBJ1-1|.
CASSPISNTEAFF
TGTGCCAGCAGTCCTATCTCGAACACTGAAGCTTTCTTT
>.|TRBV19|TRBJ1-1|.
CASTTGGGGTNTEAFF
TGTGCCAGCACGACGGGCGGGGGGGGCACGAACACTGAAGCTTTCTTT
>.|TRBV5-4|TRBJ1-5|TRBD1
CASSKIPGGGKVPYQPQHF
TGTGCCAGCAGCAAGATTCCAGGGGGCGGAAAGGTACCGTATCAGCCCCAGCATTTT
>.|TRBV4-2|TRBJ2-5|TRBD2
CASSQNPLAGKETQYF
TGTGCCAGCAGCCAAAATCCACTAGCGGGAAAAGAGACCCAGTACTTC
>few|TRBV2|TRBJ2-2|.
CASSDSRNTGELFF
TGTGCCAGCAGTGACTCGAGGAACACCGGGGAGCTGTTTTTT
>.|TRBV27|TRBJ2-3|.
CASSPGLGTDTQYF
TGTGCCAGCAGCCCCGGACTTGGCACAGATACGCAGTATTTT
>few|TRBV10-3|TRBJ1-1|.
CAISSSAGAGMNTEAFF
TGTGCCATCAGTTCCTCGGCAGGGGCCGGCATGAACACTGAAGCTTTCTTT
>.|TRBV5-6|TRBJ1-1|.
CASSLGGDTEAFF
TGTGCCAGCAGCTTGGGGGGGGACACTGAAGCTTTCTTT
>.|TRBV5-6|TRBJ1-5|.
CASSLAGQPQHF
TGTGCCAGCAGCTTGGCAGGACAGCCCCAGCATTTT
>.|TRBV15|TRBJ2-2|TRBD2
CATSRDGRANTGELFF
TGTGCCACCAGCAGAGATGGGAGGGCGAACACCGGGGAGCTGTTTTTT
>few|TRBV6-1|TRBJ1-3|.
CASSERAEGNTIYF
TGTGCCAGCAGTGAACGAGCCGAAGGAAACACCATATATTTT
>.|TRBV7-2|TRBJ1-5|.
CASRIGTTSNQPQHF
TGTGCCAGCAGGATCGGGACAACTAGCAATCAGCCCCAGCATTTT
>.|TRBV4-1|TRBJ2-7|TRBD1
CASSQGGQGDEQYF
TGCGCCAGCAGCCAAGGAGGACAGGGGGACGAGCAGTACTTC
>.|TRBV4-2|TRBJ2-7|.
CASSVGSEQYF
TGTGCCAGCAGCGTGGGGAGCGAGCAGTACTTC
>.|TRBV6-1|TRBJ1-4|TRBD1
CASSERQGAKLFF
TGTGCCAGCAGTGAACGACAGGGGGCAAAACTGTTTTTT
>once|TRBV4-3|TRBJ1-6|.
CASSQDARTDNSPLHF
TGCGCCAGCAGCCAAGACGCTAGGACAGATAATTCACCCCTCCACTTT
>.|TRBV7-3|TRBJ1-1|TRBD1
CASSLRGGYNTEAFF
TGTGCCAGCAGCCTCAGAGGGGGCTATAACACTGAAGCTTTCTTT
>.|TRBV9|TRBJ2-2|.
CASSPGAVRAGELFF
TGTGCCAGCAGCCCCGGCGCGGTGAGGGCCGGGGAGCTGTTTTTT
>few|TRBV6-1|TRBJ1-3|.
CASSDRPLSGNTIYF
TGTGCCAGCAGTGACAGGCCGCTCTCTGGAAACACCATATATTTT
>.|TRBV7-3|TRBJ2-7|.
CASSLFAGLAYEQYF
TGTGCCAGCAGCTTATTCGCGGGCCTTGCCTACGAGCAGTACTTC
>once|TRBV10-3|TRBJ2-3|TRBD1
CATSGGGTDTQYF
TGTGCCACCTCAGGGGGAGGCACAGATACGCAGTATTTT
>.|TRBV27|TRBJ2-5|TRBD1
CASSRDRGETQYF
TGTGCCAGCAGTCGGGACAGGGGTGAGACCCAGTACTTC
>.|TRBV6-1|TRBJ1-5|.
CASSATGQLNQPQHF
TGTGCCAGCAGTGCTACGGGACAACTCAATCAGCCCCAGCATTTT
>.|TRBV19|TRBJ2-5|TRBD2
CASSTRTSKETQYF
TGTGCCAGTAGTACGAGGACTAGCAAAGAGACCCAGTACTTC
>.|TRBV18|TRBJ2-7|.
CASSPTGITSYEQYF
TGTGCCAGCTCACCAACAGGGATAACGTCCTACGAGCAGTACTTC
>.|TRBV29-1|TRBJ2-1|.
CSVEGPGRNEQFF
TGCAGCGTTGAGGGTCCGGGGAGGAATGAGCAGTTCTTC
>.|TRBV5-4|TRBJ2-2|TRBD2
CASSYSGTRGGELFF
TGTGCCAGCAGCTACAGCGGGACTCGCGGCGGGGAGCTGTTTTTT
>.|TRBV10-3|TRBJ1-1|TRBD1
CAISDLDRGRAFF
TGTGCCATCAGTGACCTAGACAGGGGGCGAGCTTTCTTT
>.|TRBV19|TRBJ1-2|TRBD1
CASIETTGANVDGYTF
TGTGCCAGTATAGAAACCACAGGGGCCAACGTGGATGGCTACACCTTC
>.|TRBV5-1|TRBJ2-2|TRBD1
CASNLGQGNGELFF
TGCGCCAGCAACCTGGGACAGGGGAACGGGGAGCTGTTTTTT
>.|TRBV4-1|TRBJ2-1|TRBD2
CASSPVTVGLAGEGDEQFF
TGCGCCAGCAGCCCCGTGACAGTGGGACTAGCGGGGGAAGGGGATGAGCAGTTCTTC
>.|TRBV15|TRBJ1-4|TRBD1
CATSTNRDRLNEKLFF
TGTGCCACCAGCACTAACCGGGACAGACTAAATGAAAAACTGTTTTTT
>.|TRBV7-9|TRBJ1-2|.
CASSAERGLNYGYTF
TGTGCCAGCAGCGCAGAGCGCGGACTGAACTATGGCTACACCTTC
>.|TRBV29-1|TRBJ2-2|.
CSVSANTGELFF
TGCAGCGTTTCGGCGAACACCGGGGAGCTGTTTTTT
>.|TRBV7-2|TRBJ1-2|TRBD1
CASSSEGGTGTYGYTF
TGTGCCAGCAGCTCGGAAGGCGGGACAGGGACCTATGGCTACACCTTC
>.|TRBV2|TRBJ1-5|.
CASSRQGGLTNQPQHF
TGTGCCAGCAGCCGACAAGGTGGACTGACCAATCAGCCCCAGCATTTT
>.|TRBV27|TRBJ1-2|TRBD1
CASSSRDRDGYTF
TGTGCCAGCAGTTCCCGGGACAGGGATGGCTACACCTTC